Listed below are T cell receptor beta chains from one sample, sequenced in a study of cytomegalovirus exposure and HLA in healthy donors. Libraries were prepared by immunoSEQ multiplex PCR; TCRdb keeps only in-frame clonotypes and omits some of them. The sample consists of 250,000 to 400,000 clones, roughly 90% of them appearing once. Source material: PBMCs. The receptors stem from a woman aged 25 to 39 in good health and CMV-seropositive. The CDR3 runs from the conserved cysteine through the conserved F or W. A D gene is named only where the DNA matches it firmly. Clone sizes are given selectively: once, few, many, or a class where the clone is expanded.

j_call	clone_size	d_call	v_call	cdr3_nt	cdr3_aa
TRBJ2-2	NA	TRBD2	TRBV7-8	TGTGCCAGCAGCTCCGGAGGAACTAGCGGCGGGGAGCTGTTTTTT	CASSSGGTSGGELFF
TRBJ2-1	NA	TRBD1	TRBV7-6	TGTGCCAGCAGCCGGACAGGGGACAATGAGCAGTTCTTC	CASSRTGDNEQFF
TRBJ1-3	NA	NA	TRBV30	TGTGCCTGGAGTGTAGCAGTCTCTGGAAACACCATATATTTT	CAWSVAVSGNTIYF
TRBJ1-3	NA	TRBD1	TRBV29-1	TGCAGCGCCGCCCGGGACAGGGGAGGAGGAAACACCATATATTTT	CSAARDRGGGNTIYF
TRBJ1-2	NA	TRBD1	TRBV6-5	TGTGCCAGCAAGAACACCGGGACAGCATATGGCTACACCTTC	CASKNTGTAYGYTF
TRBJ2-2	NA	NA	TRBV7-6	TGTGCCAGCAGCTTGGTGGGGGGTTGGACCGGGGAGCTGTTTTTT	CASSLVGGWTGELFF
TRBJ2-3	NA	NA	TRBV5-1	TGCGCCAGCGGCCTAGGTAGCACAGATACGCAGTATTTT	CASGLGSTDTQYF
TRBJ2-7	NA	NA	TRBV5-1	TGCGCCAGCAGTCGACTGACAGGCTCGACCTACGAGCAGTACTTC	CASSRLTGSTYEQYF
TRBJ2-4	NA	TRBD2	TRBV5-1	TGCGCCAGCAGCTTGATTGCTAGCGGGGGATCATTAGCCAAAAACATTCAGTACTTC	CASSLIASGGSLAKNIQYF
TRBJ1-6	once	TRBD1	TRBV28	TGTGCCAGCAGTTCGGACAGGGGGATGCATTCACCCCTCCACTTT	CASSSDRGMHSPLHF
TRBJ1-5	NA	TRBD1	TRBV27	TGTGCCAGCAGCCTACTCAGGGGGGGTCAGCCCCAGCATTTT	CASSLLRGGQPQHF
TRBJ2-2	NA	TRBD2	TRBV5-1	TGCGCCAGCAGCTTGGTCTTCGGGGCGGGAGGGGTCGACACCGGGGAGCTGTTTTTT	CASSLVFGAGGVDTGELFF
TRBJ2-7	NA	NA	TRBV19	TGTGCCAGTAGTTGGGGGACTGACTACGAGCAGTACTTC	CASSWGTDYEQYF
TRBJ2-1	NA	TRBD2	TRBV10-3	TGTGCCATCACGGGCGGGGGGGCCTCAAATGAGCAGTTCTTC	CAITGGGASNEQFF
TRBJ2-1	NA	NA	TRBV28	TGTGCCAGCAGTCTACAGAATCCCAATGAGCAGTTCTTC	CASSLQNPNEQFF
TRBJ1-1	NA	TRBD1	TRBV5-1	TGCGCCAGCAGCTTGACAGGGGGCACGGGATGGGAAGCTTTCTTT	CASSLTGGTGWEAFF
TRBJ1-1	NA	NA	TRBV28	TGTGCCAGCAGCCCTACCGCCACAGGGTTGAACACTGAAGCTTTCTTT	CASSPTATGLNTEAFF
TRBJ2-3	NA	NA	TRBV7-3	TGTGCCAGCAGCTTAACGGGGGCGGGCAGCACAGATACGCAGTATTTT	CASSLTGAGSTDTQYF
TRBJ1-2	NA	NA	TRBV6-1	TGTGCCAGCCGGCGGACAGATAACTATGGCTACACCTTC	CASRRTDNYGYTF
TRBJ2-5	NA	TRBD2	TRBV5-1	TGCGCCAGCAGTTCCGGTGAGGGAGGGCCGCAAGAGACCCAGTACTTC	CASSSGEGGPQETQYF
TRBJ2-1	NA	TRBD2	TRBV29-1	TGCAGCGCTGGACTAGCGGGGCCGAGCTCCTACAATGAGCAGTTCTTC	CSAGLAGPSSYNEQFF
TRBJ2-3	NA	TRBD1	TRBV9	TGTGCCAGCAGCGTAGTAGGGGGCAGCACAGATACGCAGTATTTT	CASSVVGGSTDTQYF
TRBJ1-3	NA	NA	TRBV11-2	TGTGCCAGCAGCCTTCGACAGGTCAACACCATATATTTT	CASSLRQVNTIYF